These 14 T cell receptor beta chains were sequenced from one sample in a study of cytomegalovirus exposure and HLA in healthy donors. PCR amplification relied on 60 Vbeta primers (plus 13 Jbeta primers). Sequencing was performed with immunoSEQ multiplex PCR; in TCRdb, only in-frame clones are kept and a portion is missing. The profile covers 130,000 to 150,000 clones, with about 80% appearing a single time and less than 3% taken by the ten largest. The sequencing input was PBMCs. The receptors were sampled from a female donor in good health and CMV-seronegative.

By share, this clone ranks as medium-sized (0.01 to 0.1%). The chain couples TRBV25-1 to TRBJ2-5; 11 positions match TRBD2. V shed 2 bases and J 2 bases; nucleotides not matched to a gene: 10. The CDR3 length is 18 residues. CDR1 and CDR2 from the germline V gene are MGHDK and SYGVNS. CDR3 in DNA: TGTGCCAGCAGTGAACGAATTGGGACTAGCGGAGATCAAGAGACCCAGTACTTC. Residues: CASSERIGTSGDQETQYF.

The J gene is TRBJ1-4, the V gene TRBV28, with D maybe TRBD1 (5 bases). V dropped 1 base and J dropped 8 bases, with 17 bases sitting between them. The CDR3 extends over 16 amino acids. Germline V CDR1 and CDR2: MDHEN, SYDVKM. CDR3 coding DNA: TGTGCCAGCAGTTTATCAAGCAGGGTTGAAAGCGAAAAACTGTTTTTT. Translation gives CASSLSSRVESEKLFF.

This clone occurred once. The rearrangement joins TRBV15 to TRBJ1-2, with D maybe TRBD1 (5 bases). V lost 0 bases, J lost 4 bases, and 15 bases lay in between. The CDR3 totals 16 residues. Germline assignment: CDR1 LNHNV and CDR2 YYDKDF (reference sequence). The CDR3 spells CATSRDSKGMIYGYTF. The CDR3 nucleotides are TGTGCCACCAGCAGAGATTCGAAGGGGATGATCTATGGCTACACCTTC.

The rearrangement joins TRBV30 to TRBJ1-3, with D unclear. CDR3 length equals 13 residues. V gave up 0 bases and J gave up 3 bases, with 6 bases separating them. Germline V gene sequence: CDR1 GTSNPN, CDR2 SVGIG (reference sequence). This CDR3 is CAWSVLGGNTIYF. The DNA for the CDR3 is TGTGCCTGGAGTGTACTCGGTGGAAACACCATATATTTT.

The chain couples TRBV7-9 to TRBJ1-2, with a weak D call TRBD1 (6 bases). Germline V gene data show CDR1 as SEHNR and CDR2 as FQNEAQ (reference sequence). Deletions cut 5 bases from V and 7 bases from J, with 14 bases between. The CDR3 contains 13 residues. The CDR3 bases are TGTGCCAGCAGCCGGAACAGGGAATGTGGCTACACCTTC. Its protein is CASSRNRECGYTF.

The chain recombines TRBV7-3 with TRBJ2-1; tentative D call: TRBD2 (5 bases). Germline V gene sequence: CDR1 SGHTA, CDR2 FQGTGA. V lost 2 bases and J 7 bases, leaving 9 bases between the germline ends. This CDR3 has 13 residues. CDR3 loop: CASSLERDNEQFF. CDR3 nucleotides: TGTGCCAGCAGCTTAGAGAGGGATAATGAGCAGTTCTTC.

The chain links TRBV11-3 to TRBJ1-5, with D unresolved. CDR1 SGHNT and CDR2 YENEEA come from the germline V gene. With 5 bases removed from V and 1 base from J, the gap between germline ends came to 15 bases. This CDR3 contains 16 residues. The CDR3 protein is CASSPRYGWSNQPQHF. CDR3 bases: TGTGCCAGCAGCCCACGGTACGGGTGGAGCAATCAGCCCCAGCATTTT.

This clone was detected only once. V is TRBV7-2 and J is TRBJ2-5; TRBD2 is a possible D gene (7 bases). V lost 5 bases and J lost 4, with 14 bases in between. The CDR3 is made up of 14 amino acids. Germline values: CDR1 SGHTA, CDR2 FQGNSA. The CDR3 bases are TGTGCCAGCAGCCCCGGGGGGCTAGGAGAGACCCAGTACTTC. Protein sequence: CASSPGGLGETQYF.

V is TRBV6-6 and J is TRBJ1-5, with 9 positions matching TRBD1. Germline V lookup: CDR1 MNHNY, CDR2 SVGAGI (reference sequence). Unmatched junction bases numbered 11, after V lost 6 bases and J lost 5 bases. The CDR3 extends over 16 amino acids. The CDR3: CASSLNRGRADQPQHF. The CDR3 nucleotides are TGTGCCAGCAGCCTAAACAGGGGGCGTGCAGATCAGCCCCAGCATTTT.

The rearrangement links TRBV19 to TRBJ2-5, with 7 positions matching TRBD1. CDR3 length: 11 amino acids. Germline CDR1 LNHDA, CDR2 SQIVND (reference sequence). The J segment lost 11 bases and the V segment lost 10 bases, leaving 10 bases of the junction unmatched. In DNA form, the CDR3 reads TGTGCCACCTCACAGGGGAAGGAGCAGTACTTC. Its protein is CATSQGKEQYF.

The CDR3 protein is CASSSGTSGSTDTQYF. In nucleotides, the CDR3 is TGTGCCAGCAGTTCTGGGACTAGCGGAAGCACAGATACGCAGTATTTT. The rearrangement uses TRBV5-4 and TRBJ2-3; TRBD2 aligns across 11 bases. The CDR3 has 16 amino acids. Trimming removed 5 bases from V and 0 bases from J; junction bases left unmatched: 5. From germline, CDR1 is SGHNT and CDR2 YYREEE (reference sequence).

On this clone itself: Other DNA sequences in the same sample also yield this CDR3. CDR3 protein: CASSLQETQYF. The CDR3, as DNA: TGTGCCAGCAGCCTCCAAGAGACCCAGTACTTC. The chain is built from TRBV7-2 and TRBJ2-5; D is unclear. The ends were cut back, 5 bases at V and 1 base at J, with 2 bases in the middle. Germline CDR1 SGHTA, CDR2 FQGNSA. This CDR3 region has 11 residues.

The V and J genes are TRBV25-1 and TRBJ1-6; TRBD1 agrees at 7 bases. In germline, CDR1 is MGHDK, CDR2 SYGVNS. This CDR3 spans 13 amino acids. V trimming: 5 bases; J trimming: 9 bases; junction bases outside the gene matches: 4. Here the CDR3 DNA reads TGTGCCAGCAGTTCACAGGGGTTTTCACCCCTCCACTTT. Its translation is CASSSQGFSPLHF.

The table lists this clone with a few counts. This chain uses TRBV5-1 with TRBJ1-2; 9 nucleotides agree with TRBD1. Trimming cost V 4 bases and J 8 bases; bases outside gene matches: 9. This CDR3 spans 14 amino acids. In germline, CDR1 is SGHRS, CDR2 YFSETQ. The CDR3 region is CASSRLQGAQGYTF. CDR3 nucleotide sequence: TGCGCCAGCAGCCGATTACAGGGGGCGCAGGGCTACACCTTC.